This TCR beta chain was recorded in a study of human T cells and chemical hapten exposure. Described time point: healthy volunteer bleed at 6 weeks. RNA extraction used unfractionated whole blood as the source of total RNA. The germline CDR1 and CDR2 sequences are LGHNA and YNFKEQ. V gave up 0 bases and J gave up 0 bases, with 7 bases separating them. The CDR3 contains 15 residues. Unique molecular identifiers were attached to individual cDNA molecules within the library. In the study's own analysis: Samples held a median of around 96,000 TCRs, range about 23,224–700,000. TCRdb itself ran the RACE reads through MiXCR, one entry per CDR3 protein. In this record, the V and J calls reflect TCRdb's handling and not the investigators' own analysis. Of approximately 81,000 distinct CDR3 sequences detected, 8.6% appear once; the ten largest clones hold about 1.4%.

The receptor's source is a male donor in good health. Some clones in this sample may be carry-over from other donors' samples. The chain combines TRBV4-2 with TRBJ2-3; maybe TRBD1 (5 bases). The sample comprised whole blood. The CDR3 region has the DNA TGTGCCAGCAGCCAAGAAGGGGCGAGCACAGATACGCAGTATTTT. Encoded protein: CASSQEGASTDTQYF.